This is a list of T cell receptor beta chains from one sample in a study of cytomegalovirus exposure and HLA in healthy donors. Sequencing used immunoSEQ multiplex PCR; TCRdb keeps in-frame clones, though not all of them. The table records 150,000 to 200,000 clones, more than 75% of them present only once. The specimen was PBMCs. The receptors were sampled from a woman in her forties or fifties in good health and CMV-seronegative. Both conserved end residues are part of each CDR3. A D gene is named only where the DNA matches it firmly. Size values are once, few and many counts, or a class for expanded clones, and some rows have none.

TRBJ2-6,TRBV13,-,-,CASSSAIPLTGANVLTF,TGTGCCAGCAGCTCCGCGATCCCACTCACTGGGGCCAACGTCCTGACTTTC
TRBJ1-2,TRBV7-9,-,-,CASSPHGQPSNYGYTF,TGTGCCAGCAGCCCCCATGGACAGCCTTCTAACTATGGCTACACCTTC
TRBJ1-2,TRBV7-9,-,-,CASSTTGGGYGYTF,TGTGCCAGCAGCACGACAGGCGGCGGGTATGGCTACACCTTC
TRBJ1-4,TRBV7-2,TRBD1,-,CASSLVVGRGSNEKLFF,TGTGCCAGCAGCTTAGTAGTTGGCAGGGGGTCTAATGAAAAACTGTTTTTT
TRBJ1-2,TRBV15,TRBD1,-,CATSEPGQPYPYYGYTF,TGTGCCACCAGCGAGCCGGGACAGCCTTACCCCTACTATGGCTACACCTTC
TRBJ2-7,TRBV5-4,TRBD1,once,CASSPPGQGVGGQYF,TGTGCCAGCAGCCCCCCGGGACAGGGTGTCGGCGGCCAGTACTTC
TRBJ1-5,TRBV28,TRBD1,once,CASSSSGQGGNQPQHF,TGTGCCAGCAGTTCCTCCGGACAGGGGGGAAATCAGCCCCAGCATTTT
TRBJ2-3,TRBV5-6,TRBD2,-,CASSPTSGGSGTQYF,TGTGCCAGCAGCCCAACTAGCGGGGGGTCGGGTACGCAGTATTTT
TRBJ2-1,TRBV18,TRBD2,-,CASSPGDLRTRNEQFF,TGTGCCAGCTCACCGGGGGATCTAAGGACTAGGAATGAGCAGTTCTTC
TRBJ2-7,TRBV6-6,-,-,CASSYSDSSYEQYF,TGTGCCAGCAGTTACTCGGACAGCTCGTACGAGCAGTACTTC
TRBJ2-7,TRBV6-6,TRBD1,-,CASSYPAGGSYEQYF,TGTGCCAGCAGTTACCCGGCAGGGGGCTCCTACGAGCAGTACTTC
TRBJ2-7,TRBV6-5,-,-,CASKQTSSYEQYF,TGTGCCAGCAAGCAGACTAGCTCCTACGAGCAGTACTTC
TRBJ2-1,TRBV11-2,-,-,CASREVFSYNEQFF,TGTGCCAGCAGGGAGGTCTTCTCCTACAATGAGCAGTTCTTC
TRBJ2-1,TRBV4-3,TRBD2,-,CASSLQREIGNEQFF,TGCGCCAGCAGCCTCCAGCGGGAGATCGGCAATGAGCAGTTCTTC
TRBJ2-2,TRBV6-6,-,few,CASSYGGPTGELFF,TGTGCCAGCAGTTACGGCGGCCCAACCGGGGAGCTGTTTTTT
TRBJ2-1,TRBV7-9,TRBD2,-,CASSSPPRLAGVRSEQFF,TGTGCCAGCAGCTCGCCCCCCAGACTAGCGGGAGTTCGTAGTGAGCAGTTCTTC
TRBJ1-2,TRBV4-1,-,few,CASSQGEGTNYGYTF,TGCGCCAGCAGCCAAGGAGAGGGAACTAACTATGGCTACACCTTC
TRBJ2-3,TRBV9,TRBD1,-,CASSVGQGVGITDTQYF,TGTGCCAGCAGCGTAGGACAGGGAGTGGGGATCACAGATACGCAGTATTTT
TRBJ2-2,TRBV4-2,-,-,CASSQVAVGGELFF,TGTGCCAGCAGCCAAGTTGCTGTCGGCGGGGAGCTGTTTTTT
TRBJ2-1,TRBV5-4,-,-,CASSVASSSYNEQFF,TGTGCCAGCAGCGTAGCGTCCAGCTCCTACAATGAGCAGTTCTTC
TRBJ2-7,TRBV4-2,TRBD2,-,CASSQGPLVSGRAHEQYF,TGTGCCAGCAGCCAAGGGCCCCTGGTTAGCGGGAGGGCCCACGAGCAGTACTTC
TRBJ1-1,TRBV15,-,-,CATSRRTGKSEAFF,TGTGCCACCAGCAGAAGAACAGGAAAATCTGAAGCTTTCTTT
TRBJ2-2,TRBV4-3,-,-,CASSQDRGAANTGELFF,TGCGCCAGCAGCCAAGATCGGGGTGCCGCGAACACCGGGGAGCTGTTTTTT
TRBJ1-2,TRBV28,-,-,CASSPAGSYGYTF,TGTGCCAGCAGTCCCGCGGGATCCTATGGCTACACCTTC
TRBJ2-1,TRBV27,TRBD2,-,CASRSGTSGVSYNEQFF,TGTGCCAGCAGGTCCGGGACTAGCGGGGTCTCCTACAATGAGCAGTTCTTC
TRBJ1-5,TRBV19,-,-,CASVMIVGNQPQHF,TGTGCCAGTGTGATGATAGTAGGCAATCAGCCCCAGCATTTT
TRBJ2-3,TRBV5-1,-,-,CASSLAPSADTQYF,TGCGCCAGCAGCTTGGCCCCTAGCGCAGATACGCAGTATTTT
TRBJ2-1,TRBV5-4,TRBD2,-,CASSPSGLYNEQFF,TGTGCCAGCAGCCCTAGCGGACTTTACAATGAGCAGTTCTTC
TRBJ1-6,TRBV6-1,TRBD1,-,CASSPRDRNSPLHF,TGTGCCAGCAGCCCCAGGGACAGGAATTCACCCCTCCACTTT
TRBJ1-5,TRBV19,TRBD1,-,CASSIQGVWMPQHF,TGTGCCAGTAGTATACAGGGGGTCTGGATGCCCCAGCATTTT
TRBJ1-2,TRBV6-5,TRBD1,-,CASSYSGQSSGYTF,TGTGCCAGCAGTTACTCGGGACAGTCCAGTGGCTACACCTTC
TRBJ1-1,TRBV7-6,-,-,CASSLGDLRVAGTEAFF,TGTGCCAGCAGCTTAGGAGACCTGAGGGTGGCGGGCACTGAAGCTTTCTTT
TRBJ1-5,TRBV6-6,-,few,CASRKSVEGNQPQHF,TGTGCCAGCAGAAAGTCGGTCGAGGGCAATCAGCCCCAGCATTTT
TRBJ2-7,TRBV2,TRBD1,-,CASRTGDYEQYF,TGTGCCAGCAGGACAGGGGACTACGAGCAGTACTTC
TRBJ1-1,TRBV5-1,-,-,CASSRARGNTEAFF,TGCGCCAGCAGCCGGGCCAGGGGGAACACTGAAGCTTTCTTT
TRBJ1-1,TRBV18,-,-,CASSRTIANVNTEAFF,TGTGCCAGCTCAAGAACCATAGCGAACGTGAACACTGAAGCTTTCTTT
TRBJ2-2,TRBV18,-,-,CASSPFRVDGGELFF,TGTGCCAGCTCACCGTTCAGGGTCGATGGCGGGGAGCTGTTTTTT
TRBJ2-3,TRBV15,TRBD1,-,CATSRVTGPSDTQYF,TGTGCCACCAGCAGAGTGACAGGGCCCTCAGATACGCAGTATTTT
TRBJ1-3,TRBV5-1,-,few,CASSSAGTGNTIYF,TGCGCCAGCAGCTCTGCGGGTACTGGAAACACCATATATTTT
TRBJ1-2,TRBV5-4,TRBD1,-,CASSLLGQGLYGYTF,TGTGCCAGCAGCTTGTTGGGACAGGGACTCTATGGCTACACCTTC
TRBJ1-1,TRBV5-1,TRBD1,few,CASRSDRGASEAFF,TGCGCCAGCAGATCCGACAGGGGGGCATCTGAAGCTTTCTTT
TRBJ1-5,TRBV19,TRBD1,-,CASSQGQTNQPQHF,TGTGCCAGTAGTCAGGGACAGACAAATCAGCCCCAGCATTTT
TRBJ1-1,TRBV7-2,-,-,CASSFADRDNTEAFF,TGTGCCAGCAGCTTTGCGGACAGAGATAACACTGAAGCTTTCTTT
TRBJ2-3,TRBV5-6,-,-,CASSLPGRTTDTQYF,TGTGCCAGCAGCTTGCCAGGCCGTACCACAGATACGCAGTATTTT
TRBJ1-5,TRBV6-1,-,-,CASSEKLPQHF,TGTGCCAGCAGTGAAAAACTGCCCCAGCATTTT
TRBJ2-7,TRBV10-3,-,-,CAIRTLGQTSYEQYF,TGTGCCATCAGAACATTAGGACAGACCTCCTACGAGCAGTACTTC